What follows are 20 T cell receptor beta chains derived from one specimen sequenced in a study of blood T cell repertoires in COVID-19. Some clones are missing from TCRdb's copy, which holds only in-frame ones; the method was immunoSEQ multiplex PCR. The sample yields 160,000 or so clones, roughly nine tenths seen once. Sequencing was carried out using peripheral blood. Receptors were obtained from a man aged 60 to 69 with active or convalescent COVID-19.

This chain connects TRBV3-1 (or the pseudogene TRBV3-2) to TRBJ1-2; 7 positions agree with TRBD1. Trimming removed 4 bases from V and 5 bases from J; junction bases left unmatched: 7. The CDR3 length is 14 residues. Germline CDR1 reads LGHDT; CDR2 reads YNNKEL (reference sequence). The CDR3 loop reads CASSRTGGGYGYTF. The CDR3 DNA reads TGTGCCAGCAGCCGGACAGGAGGGGGGTATGGCTACACCTTC.

The chain is built from TRBV18 and TRBJ2-1; D is possibly TRBD2 (6 bases). In germline, CDR1 is KGHSH, CDR2 LQKENI. V lost 0 bases and J 5 bases, leaving 8 bases between the germline ends. The CDR3 is 14 amino acids. CDR3 amino acids: CASSPPGGNNEQFF. The CDR3 DNA reads TGTGCCAGCTCACCACCGGGGGGTAACAATGAGCAGTTCTTC.

The chain has TRBV5-4 and TRBJ2-2; 7 bases match TRBD2. Losses at the gene ends were 9 bases for V and 4 bases for J; bases not matched to a gene: 12. The CDR3 has 15 residues. The germline V gene encodes CDR1 SGHNT and CDR2 YYREEE (reference sequence). The DNA of the CDR3 is TGTGCCACCTCGCGCCTAGCGGTTAGCACCGGGGAGCTGTTTTTT. Amino acid sequence: CATSRLAVSTGELFF.

The chain recombines TRBV6-5 with TRBJ1-1; tentatively, D is TRBD1 (6 bases). Germline CDR1 MNHEY, CDR2 SVGAGI. The germline V and J ends were trimmed by 5 bases and 1 base, with 11 bases remaining between them. There are 14 residues in the CDR3. In DNA form, the CDR3 reads TGTGCCAGCAGTCGGGGGGCGAGGAACACTGAAGCTTTCTTT. This encodes CASSRGARNTEAFF.

The gene calls are TRBV7-8 and TRBJ1-1; TRBD1 is a possible D gene (5 bases). The CDR3 is made up of 15 amino acids. V gave up 1 base and J gave up 2 bases, with 11 bases separating them. CDR1 and CDR2 from the germline V gene are SGHVS and FQNEAQ. The CDR3 region has the DNA TGTGCCAGCAGCTTAGACGCAGGGAAAAACACTGAAGCTTTCTTT. Residues: CASSLDAGKNTEAFF.

In regard to this clone: The limits of the CDR3 on the DNA are not certain, so only TCRdb's listed CDR3 is given. CDR3 sequence reads: CASPLDSAPAFF. The rearrangement uses TRBV2 and TRBJ1-1. The CDR3 is 12 amino acids long, termini counted. Per the germline V gene, CDR1 is SNHLY and CDR2 is FYNNEI.

This clone was seen a few times. The chain recombines TRBV5-1 with TRBJ1-3; D is unresolved. CDR1 is SGHRS, CDR2 YFSETQ, per germline. This CDR3 spans 15 amino acids. Trimming left V 0 bases short and J 0 bases short, with 7 bases between. The CDR3 here is CASSLGETSGNTIYF. The CDR3 region has the DNA TGCGCCAGCAGCTTGGGAGAAACCTCTGGAAACACCATATATTTT.

This clone was seen more than once but under ten times. The V call is TRBV18, the J call TRBJ2-1; TRBD2 matches 13 bases. The ends lost 5 bases at V and 15 bases at J; junction bases unmatched: 10. Germline loops: CDR1 KGHSH, CDR2 LQKENI. The CDR3 loop spans 14 amino acids. The DNA of the CDR3 is TGTGCCAGCTCAACCGGGACTAGCGGGGAGCCCCGGTTCTTC. Its protein product is CASSTGTSGEPRFF. Complete variable domain (other parts from reference TRBV18 and TRBJ2-1): NAGVMQNPRHLVRRRGQEARLRCSPMKGHSHVYWYRQLPEEGLKFMVYLQKENIIDESGMPKERFSAEFPKEGPSILRIQQVVRGDSAAYFCASSTGTSGEPRFFGPGTRLTVL.

The genes are TRBV3-1 (or the pseudogene TRBV3-2) and TRBJ2-5, with TRBD2 identical over 10 bases. The CDR3 covers 15 residues. After removal of 0 bases from V and 7 bases from J, the junction contained 5 bases not matched to a gene. Germline V CDR1 and CDR2: LGHDT, YNNKEL (reference sequence). CDR3 nucleotides: TGTGCCAGCAGCCAAGAATTAGCGGGGGGCCGGACCCAGTACTTC. Its translation: CASSQELAGGRTQYF.

This chain links TRBV5-5 with TRBJ2-3, with TRBD2 matching 8 bases. The ends lost 0 bases at V and 3 bases at J; junction bases unmatched: 9. The CDR3 is 17 residues long. Germline-derived CDR1 and CDR2 are SGHKS and YYEKEE (reference sequence). The CDR3 reads CASSLARGGGLTDTQYF. The CDR3 nucleotides read TGTGCCAGCAGCTTGGCCCGGGGCGGGGGGTTAACAGATACGCAGTATTTT.

This chain uses TRBV4-2 with TRBJ2-7; 10 positions agree with TRBD2. The V and J ends lost 2 bases and 3 bases, in that order; junction bases with no gene match: 4. CDR1 and CDR2 from the germline V gene are LGHNA and YNFKEQ. This CDR3 spans 15 amino acids. CDR3 in amino acids: CASSQPSGGGYEQYF. CDR3 nucleotides: TGTGCCAGCAGCCAACCTAGCGGGGGTGGCTACGAGCAGTACTTC.

The V call is TRBV21-1, the J call TRBJ1-2; the tabulated D call, TRBD1, remains unverified against the DNA. TRBV21-1 corresponds to a pseudogene. The CDR3 sequence is 18 residues long. Written as DNA, the CDR3 is TGTGCCAGCAGCAAACCGCAGGGACACGAACGTTTAAACTATGGCTACACCTTC. It codes for CASSKPQGHERLNYGYTF.

V is TRBV5-4 and J is TRBJ2-1; 8 bases map to TRBD2. The CDR3 runs to 15 residues. V lost 4 bases to trimming and J lost 4 bases; unmatched junction nucleotides: 7. Germline V lookup: CDR1 SGHNT, CDR2 YYREEE (reference sequence). This chain's CDR3 is CASSRSGTPYNEQFF. Written as DNA, the CDR3 is TGTGCCAGCAGCCGTAGCGGGACACCATACAATGAGCAGTTCTTC. Complete variable domain (other parts from reference TRBV5-4 and TRBJ2-1): ETGVTQSPTHLIKTRGQQVTLRCSSQSGHNTVSWYQQALGQGPQFIFQYYREEENGRGNFPPRFSGLQFPNYSSELNVNALELDDSALYLCASSRSGTPYNEQFFGPGTRLTVL.

The sample holds one count of this clone. The chain joins TRBV7-2 to TRBJ2-7; a weak D match, TRBD2 (5 bases). Germline assignment: CDR1 SGHTA and CDR2 FQGNSA. The germline V and J ends were trimmed by 10 bases and 0 bases, with 16 bases remaining between them. The length of the CDR3 is 14 residues. This CDR3 reads CATTLSGPSYEQYF. Here the CDR3 DNA reads TGTGCCACTACCCTCAGCGGCCCCTCCTACGAGCAGTACTTC.

The chain carries TRBV19 and TRBJ2-7; D might be TRBD1 (6 bases). V gave up 4 bases and J gave up 6 bases, with 19 bases separating them. Looked up from germline, CDR1 is LNHDA and CDR2 is SQIVND (reference sequence). This CDR3 contains 15 residues. In DNA form, the CDR3 reads TGTGCCAGTAGTAGGGGAACAGGGAGATTGTTCGAGCAGTACTTC. It codes for CASSRGTGRLFEQYF.

The CDR3, as DNA: TGTGCCAGCAGTTTACCAGGGAAGGATGGCTACACCTTC. Encoded protein: CASSLPGKDGYTF. This chain joins TRBV27 and TRBJ1-2, with a tentative D call TRBD1 (5 bases). V lost 2 bases, J lost 6 bases, and 10 bases lay in between. CDR1 is MNHEY and CDR2 is SMNVEV in the germline V gene (reference sequence). This CDR3 spans 13 amino acids.

V gene TRBV7-2 combines with J gene TRBJ1-2, with TRBD1 matching over 8 bases. The CDR3 is made up of 15 amino acids. Germline CDR1 reads SGHTA; CDR2 reads FQGNSA. V lost 4 bases and J lost 2; bases outside the gene matches: 6. In DNA, the CDR3 is TGTGCCAGCAGCTACGCCGACAGGGGAAACTATGGCTACACCTTC. Translation: CASSYADRGNYGYTF.

The rearrangement links TRBV28 to TRBJ2-2; D might be TRBD2 (5 bases). The CDR3 spans 14 residues. Deletions cut 8 bases from V and 0 bases from J, with 10 bases between. Germline V CDR1 and CDR2: MDHEN, SYDVKM. CDR3 protein: CASSSGTNTGELFF. The CDR3 nucleotides are TGTGCCAGCTCGTCCGGGACGAACACCGGGGAGCTGTTTTTT.

J is TRBJ1-5 and V is TRBV9, with D possibly matching TRBD1 (5 bases). This CDR3 region has 14 residues. Germline V gene sequence: CDR1 SGDLS, CDR2 YYNGEE. V gave up 4 bases and J gave up 4 bases, with 12 bases separating them. The DNA for the CDR3 is TGTGCCAGCAGCCAGACAGAGAGTAATCAGCCCCAGCATTTT. Translating it yields CASSQTESNQPQHF.

V is TRBV5-1 and J is TRBJ1-3, with D possibly matching TRBD1 (5 bases). The ends were cut back, 5 bases at V and 0 bases at J, with 12 bases in the middle. Germline CDR1 is SGHRS and CDR2 is YFSETQ. The CDR3 totals 15 residues. The CDR3: CASSLLTASGNTIYF. The CDR3 DNA is TGCGCCAGCAGTTTGTTGACAGCCTCTGGAAACACCATATATTTT.